The 13 T cell receptor beta chains in this list originate from one sample, sequenced in a study of T-cell reconstitution after alpha-beta-depleted transplantation in children. Molecular barcoding with unique molecular identifiers was used for the TCRbeta library. MiXCR, applied by TCRdb to the PCR reads, yields one record per CDR3 protein. The repertoire has about 300,000 distinct CDR3 sequences, roughly a tenth of them found once; the top ten carry 7.5%. The sequences come from PBMCs, collected before TCRalphabeta/CD19-depleted stem cell transplant. The receptors were gathered from a boy younger than two with acute myeloid leukemia, due to receive a stem cell transplant.

This clonotype has at least ten counts. V usage is TRBV5-4 and J usage is TRBJ2-2; D is uncertain. With 4 bases removed from V and 2 bases from J, the gap between germline ends came to 15 bases. The CDR3 is 16 amino acids. CDR1 is SGHNT and CDR2 is YYREEE in the germline V gene (reference sequence). The CDR3 region is CASSPRSLRNTGELFF. The CDR3 DNA sequence: TGTGCCAGCAGCCCAAGGTCACTCCGTAACACCGGGGAGCTGTTTTTT.

This clonotype was seen once. The DNA for the CDR3 is TGTGCCAGCAGCTTATTCAGGGACAGAGGCAATCAGCCCCAGCATTTT. Translated, it gives CASSLFRDRGNQPQHF. The chain recombines TRBV7-8 with TRBJ1-5, with 7 bases aligning to TRBD1. The V segment lost 2 bases and the J segment 2 bases; nucleotides outside the gene matches: 6. Per the germline V gene, CDR1 is SGHVS and CDR2 is FQNEAQ. This CDR3 contains 16 residues.

In this sample, this clonotype turned up many times. The chain links TRBV20-1 to TRBJ1-5, with 11 nucleotides matching TRBD1. This CDR3 contains 14 residues. Looked up from germline, CDR1 is DFQATT and CDR2 is SNEGSKA (reference sequence). J lost 7 bases, V lost 0 bases, and 2 bases had no gene match. In DNA, the CDR3 is TGCAGTGCTAGAGAGGGACAGGGGGGACAGCCCCAGCATTTT. This gives the protein CSAREGQGGQPQHF.

This clonotype was found many times. This rearrangement joins TRBV6-1 to TRBJ1-5; 7 nucleotides line up with TRBD1. The CDR3 is made up of 15 amino acids. With V trimmed by 5 bases and J by 3 bases, 7 bases remained unmatched. From germline, CDR1 is MNHNS and CDR2 SASEGT. CDR3 DNA sequence: TGTGCCAGCAGTCCTCAGGGACAGTTCAATCAGCCCCAGCATTTT. Protein: CASSPQGQFNQPQHF.

This clonotype has a count of ten or more. The J gene is TRBJ2-3, the V gene TRBV7-8; weak D call: TRBD2 (5 bases). Germline V gives CDR1 SGHVS, CDR2 FQNEAQ. The V and J ends lost 5 bases and 8 bases respectively, with 23 bases between them. The CDR3 length is 16 residues. The DNA for the CDR3 is TGTGCCAGCAGCCTCCAGGACGGGGTCAGCCAGCGTACGCAGTATTTT. This translates into CASSLQDGVSQRTQYF.

This clonotype was seen repeatedly, ten times or more. The chain employs TRBV20-1 and TRBJ1-5; D uncertain. The CDR3 covers 13 residues. Trimming stripped 3 bases from V and 5 bases from J, with 11 bases between. The germline V gene has CDR1 DFQATT and CDR2 SNEGSKA (reference sequence). The CDR3 DNA reads as TGCAGTGCTAGTGGGTGGGTCGATCAGCCCCAGCATTTT. Encoded protein: CSASGWVDQPQHF.

V gene TRBV20-1 combines with J gene TRBJ2-1; D unclear. The CDR3 totals 14 residues. Germline lookup yields CDR1 DFQATT and CDR2 SNEGSKA (reference sequence). V dropped 4 bases and J dropped 3 bases, with 13 bases sitting between them. CDR3 bases: TGCAGTGCTAAAAAAGGGTCGGGCTACAATGAGCAGTTCTTC. This sequence encodes CSAKKGSGYNEQFF.

This clonotype was recorded at least ten times. This chain joins TRBV4-1 and TRBJ2-7; D is possibly TRBD2 (6 bases). Trimming cost V 1 base and J 1 base, with 8 bases left between them. Germline V gives CDR1 MGHRA, CDR2 YSYEKL. The CDR3 runs 14 residues. In DNA, the CDR3 is TGCGCCAGCAGCCAAGTAGGGAGGTCCTACGAGCAGTACTTC. It is translated as CASSQVGRSYEQYF.

The sample holds many counts of this clonotype. This chain links TRBV6-5 with TRBJ2-7; TRBD2 matches 8 bases. The CDR3 consists of 14 residues. V lost 4 bases to trimming and J lost 2 bases; unmatched junction nucleotides: 4. Germline V gives CDR1 MNHEY, CDR2 SVGAGI. In DNA form, the CDR3 reads TGTGCCAGCAGTTTTCCGGGACTAGCCTACGAGCAGTACTTC. It is translated as CASSFPGLAYEQYF.

This clonotype was counted ten times or more. The gene calls are TRBV20-1 and TRBJ2-7; tentatively, D is TRBD1 or TRBD2 (5 bases each). Trimming left V 2 bases short and J 2 bases short, with 16 bases between. This CDR3 spans 15 amino acids. Looked up from germline, CDR1 is DFQATT and CDR2 is SNEGSKA (reference sequence). CDR3 in DNA: TGCAGTGCTAGATCCTACCGGGACGCGACCTACGAGCAGTACTTC. Translating it yields CSARSYRDATYEQYF.

This clonotype was found many times. For the CDR3, the DNA is TGTGCCAGCAGGGGGGACAGCCAGAGTCAGCCCCAGCATTTT. It translates to CASRGDSQSQPQHF. The chain couples TRBV2 to TRBJ1-5; TRBD1 matches at 7 bases. Looked up from germline, CDR1 is SNHLY and CDR2 is FYNNEI. V lost 6 bases and J lost 6; bases outside the gene matches: 8. The CDR3 runs to 14 residues.

This clonotype was recorded a few times. The chain employs TRBV5-1 and TRBJ1-6, with unresolved D. Trimming left V 1 base short and J 0 bases short, with 8 bases between. Germline V lookup: CDR1 SGHRS, CDR2 YFSETQ. CDR3 length: 16 amino acids. The CDR3 nucleotides read TGCGCCAGCAGCTTGCGAGGCCTCTCCTATAATTCACCCCTCCACTTT. This sequence encodes CASSLRGLSYNSPLHF.

This clonotype was seen at least ten times. V gene TRBV6-1 combines with J gene TRBJ2-7; unclear D gene. Trimming removed 7 bases from V and 0 bases from J, with 10 bases in between. This CDR3 has 13 amino acids. Germline V gene sequence: CDR1 MNHNS, CDR2 SASEGT. This CDR3 is CASNIRVSYEQYF. CDR3 bases: TGTGCCAGCAATATAAGGGTCTCCTACGAGCAGTACTTC.